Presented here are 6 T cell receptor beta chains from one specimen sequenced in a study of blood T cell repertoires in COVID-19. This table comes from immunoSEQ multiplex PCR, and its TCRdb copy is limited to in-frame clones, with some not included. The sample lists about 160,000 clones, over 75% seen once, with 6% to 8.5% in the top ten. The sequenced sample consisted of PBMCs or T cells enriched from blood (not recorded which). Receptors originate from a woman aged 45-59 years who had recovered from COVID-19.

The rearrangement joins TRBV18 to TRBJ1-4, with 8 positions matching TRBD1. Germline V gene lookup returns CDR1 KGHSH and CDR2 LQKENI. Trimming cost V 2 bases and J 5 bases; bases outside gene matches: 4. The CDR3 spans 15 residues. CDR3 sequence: CASSPRTGTNEKLFF. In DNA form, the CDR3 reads TGTGCCAGCTCACCAAGGACAGGGACAAATGAAAAACTGTTTTTT.

CDR3 bases: TGTGCCAGTAGTCCAGGGGTTTTGGGCACTGAAGCTTTCTTT. This codes for CASSPGVLGTEAFF. This chain uses TRBV19 with TRBJ1-1, with D maybe TRBD1 (6 bases). CDR1 and CDR2 (germline): LNHDA, SQIVND (reference sequence). This CDR3 comprises 14 residues. Trimming cost V 5 bases and J 4 bases, with 14 bases left between them.

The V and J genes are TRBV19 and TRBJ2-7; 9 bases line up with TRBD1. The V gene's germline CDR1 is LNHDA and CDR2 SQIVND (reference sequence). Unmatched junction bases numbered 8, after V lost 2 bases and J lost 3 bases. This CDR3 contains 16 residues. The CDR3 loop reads CASSIRGQGGDYEQYF. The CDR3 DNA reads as TGTGCCAGTAGTATAAGGGGACAGGGTGGGGACTACGAGCAGTACTTC. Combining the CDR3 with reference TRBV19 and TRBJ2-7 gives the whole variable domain DGGITQSPKYLFRKEGQNVTLSCEQNLNHDAMYWYRQDPGQGLRLIYYSQIVNDFQKGDIAEGYSVSREKKESFPLTVTSAQKNPTAFYLCASSIRGQGGDYEQYFGPGTRLTVT.

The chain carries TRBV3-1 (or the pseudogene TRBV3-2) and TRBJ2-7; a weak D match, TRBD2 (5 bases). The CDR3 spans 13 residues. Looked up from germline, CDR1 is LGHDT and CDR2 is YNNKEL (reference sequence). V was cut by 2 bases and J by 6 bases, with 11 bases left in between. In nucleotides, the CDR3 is TGTGCCAGCAGCCAAAACTCGCGGGTCGAGCAGTACTTC. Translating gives CASSQNSRVEQYF.

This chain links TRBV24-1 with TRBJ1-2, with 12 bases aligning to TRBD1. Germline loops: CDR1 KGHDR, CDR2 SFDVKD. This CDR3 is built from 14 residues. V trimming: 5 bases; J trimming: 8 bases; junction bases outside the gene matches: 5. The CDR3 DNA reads TGTGCCACCAGTGTCCCAGGGACAGGGGGCGGCTACACCTTC. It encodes CATSVPGTGGGYTF.

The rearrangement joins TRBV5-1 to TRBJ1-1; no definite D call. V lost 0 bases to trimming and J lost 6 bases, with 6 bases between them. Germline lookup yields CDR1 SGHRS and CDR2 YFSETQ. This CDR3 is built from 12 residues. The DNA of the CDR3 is TGCGCCAGCAGCTTGGACAGATCTGAAGCTTTCTTT. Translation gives CASSLDRSEAFF.